This entry lists 10 T cell receptor beta chains sequenced from one sample in a study of response to subunit inactivated influenza vaccine. TCRdb re-called the RT-PCR reads through MiXCR, storing one row per CDR3 protein. This table has roughly 500,000 distinct CDR3 sequences, 25% appearing once. Sequenced material: CD4+ T cells sorted from PBMCs, taken less than 6 days after vaccination. Receptors originate from a man aged 50 or older who received an inactivated influenza vaccine.

V is TRBV12-3 or TRBV12-4 and J is TRBJ2-1; D not certain. CDR3 length: 11 amino acids. Trimming removed 3 bases at V and 12 bases at J, with 9 bases between. CDR3 residues: CASSLGGPQFF. CDR3 in DNA: TGTGCCAGCAGTTTGGGTGGGCCGCAGTTCTTC.

The rearrangement uses TRBV4-3 and TRBJ2-7; possibly TRBD2 for D (6 bases). V lost 3 bases to trimming and J lost 5 bases, with 23 bases between them. CDR3 length: 17 residues. Germline assignment: CDR1 LGHNA and CDR2 YSLEER. In DNA form, the CDR3 reads TGCGCCAGCAGCCAGGAAGTCCGGGACTTTACTTCCCACGAGCAGTACTTC. It specifies CASSQEVRDFTSHEQYF.

This clonotype was counted a few times. V usage is TRBV4-3 and J usage is TRBJ2-4; perhaps D is TRBD1 or TRBD2 (6 bases each). The CDR3 has 17 residues. V lost 1 base, J lost 1 base, and 14 bases lay in between. Germline assignment: CDR1 LGHNA and CDR2 YSLEER. This chain's CDR3 is CASSQVGSGGAKNIQYF. The DNA for the CDR3 is TGCGCCAGCAGCCAAGTGGGCTCCGGGGGCGCCAAAAACATTCAGTACTTC.

The CDR3, as DNA: TGTGCCACCAGGGACAGGGCAGGAAATGAGCAGTTCTTC. Translation gives CATRDRAGNEQFF. The V and J genes are TRBV24-1 and TRBJ2-1; the match to TRBD1 covers 8 bases. Unmatched junction bases numbered 5, after V lost 7 bases and J lost 7 bases. The CDR3 runs to 13 residues. The germline V gene encodes CDR1 KGHDR and CDR2 SFDVKD.

CDR3 coding DNA: TGTGCCAGCAGCCTCAATGGGGGCTACAATGAGCAGTTCTTC. Translating gives CASSLNGGYNEQFF. The V call is TRBV2, the J call TRBJ2-1; D is perhaps TRBD1 or TRBD2 (5 bases each). There are 14 residues in the CDR3. V shed 6 bases and J shed 3 bases, with 12 bases lying between them. Germline CDR1 is SNHLY and CDR2 is FYNNEI.

In this sample, this clonotype turned up a few times. This chain joins TRBV12-3 or TRBV12-4 and TRBJ2-5; D gene unclear. The CDR3 is 12 residues long. V lost 5 bases to trimming and J lost 2 bases, with 6 bases between them. The CDR3 reads CASSRIQETQYF. The CDR3 DNA sequence: TGTGCCAGCAGTCGTATACAAGAGACCCAGTACTTC.

This clonotype was recorded a few times. This chain joins TRBV5-1 and TRBJ2-3; D not resolved. The CDR3 has 15 amino acids. Germline CDR1 SGHRS, CDR2 YFSETQ. V was trimmed by 0 bases and J by 2 bases, leaving 10 bases between them. DNA of the CDR3: TGCGCCAGCAGCTTGGCCGTCCTGATCACAGATACGCAGTATTTT. Translation: CASSLAVLITDTQYF.

The chain has TRBV20-1 and TRBJ1-4; 7 positions agree with TRBD1. This CDR3 spans 14 amino acids. Germline V lookup: CDR1 DFQATT, CDR2 SNEGSKA (reference sequence). The ends lost 7 bases at V and 8 bases at J; junction bases unmatched: 13. In DNA, the CDR3 is TGCAGTGTCAGACTACAGGGGTTTCAGGAAAAACTGTTTTTT. This codes for CSVRLQGFQEKLFF.

The rearrangement joins TRBV28 to TRBJ2-5; D possibly corresponds to TRBD2 (5 bases). The CDR3 is made up of 13 amino acids. V shed 3 bases and J shed 5 bases, with 10 bases lying between them. Germline V gene data show CDR1 as MDHEN and CDR2 as SYDVKM. CDR3 sequence reads: CASSFITGETQYF. The CDR3, as DNA: TGTGCCAGCAGTTTTATAACGGGGGAGACCCAGTACTTC.

This clonotype has a handful of counts. This chain connects TRBV7-8 to TRBJ1-5; D call uncertain. V was trimmed by 8 bases and J by 0 bases, leaving 14 bases between them. The CDR3 is 15 residues long. The V gene's germline CDR1 is SGHVS and CDR2 FQNEAQ. CDR3: CASASAGYSNQPQHF. CDR3 sequence (DNA): TGTGCCAGCGCATCTGCGGGATATAGCAATCAGCCCCAGCATTTT.